The 26 T cell receptor beta chains given below trace back to one sample, sequenced in a study of sequential checkpoint blockade in melanoma. The sample's treatment: randomized to nivolumab then ipilimumab (arm A) or the reverse (arm B). Profiled with immunoSEQ multiplex PCR; TCRdb holds only in-frame clones, not every one. The table records thousands of clones, about a fifth of them present only once. Sequences were derived from tumor tissue (inferred from file names), sampled from a patient given nivolumab and ipilimumab in sequence. The receptors stem from a human donor with melanoma.

This clone is medium-sized. The chain joins TRBV11-3 to TRBJ2-6, with D possibly being TRBD2 (8 bases). The CDR3 loop spans 16 amino acids. Trimming stripped 7 bases from V and 3 bases from J, with 16 bases between. The germline gives CDR1 SGHNT, CDR2 YENEEA. CDR3 DNA: TGTGCCAGCAACCGGGAGGGGGCGGTTGGGGCCAACGTCCTGACTTTC. It encodes CASNREGAVGANVLTF.

This clone has a count of ten or more. The chain links TRBV11-3 to TRBJ2-3; TRBD2 aligns across 12 bases. Germline loops: CDR1 SGHNT, CDR2 YENEEA. The CDR3 spans 16 residues. Trimming removed 5 bases from V and 1 base from J; junction bases left unmatched: 4. As DNA, the CDR3 is TGTGCCAGCAGCGCAGGGACTAGCGGGCGCACAGATACGCAGTATTTT. It is translated as CASSAGTSGRTDTQYF.

This clone qualifies as medium-sized. The genes are TRBV6-8 and TRBJ1-2; D not certain. The germline V gene encodes CDR1 MNHGY and CDR2 SAAAGT. V was cut by 6 bases and J by 5 bases, with 16 bases left in between. There are 14 residues in the CDR3. The CDR3 here is CASRARGGLYGYTF. The CDR3 DNA is TGTGCCAGCAGGGCCCGCGGCGGGCTTTATGGCTACACCTTC.

This clone is medium-sized by share. The chain recombines TRBV11-3 with TRBJ2-7; D gene ambiguous. The length of the CDR3 is 15 residues. Germline V gene sequence: CDR1 SGHNT, CDR2 YENEEA. Trimming removed 5 bases from V and 1 base from J, with 15 bases in between. This CDR3 is CASSPSNQESYEQYF. CDR3 coding DNA: TGTGCCAGCAGCCCCAGTAATCAGGAATCCTACGAGCAGTACTTC.

Sample share makes this clone medium-sized. This chain connects TRBV11-3 to TRBJ2-2; 7 bases align to TRBD1. This CDR3 is 15 amino acids long. Germline assignment: CDR1 SGHNT and CDR2 YENEEA. Trimming cost V 4 bases and J 7 bases; bases outside gene matches: 9. CDR3 bases: TGTGCCAGCAGCTGGGGGACAGTAGTTGGCGGGGAGCTGTTTTTT. This translates into CASSWGTVVGGELFF.

This clone was seen at least ten times. V and J are TRBV11-3 and TRBJ2-3; weak D call: TRBD2 (6 bases). Germline CDR1 is SGHNT and CDR2 is YENEEA. This CDR3 region has 17 residues. Trimming pared 5 bases from V and 0 bases from J, leaving 18 bases between. The CDR3 spells CASSQARSGTSTDTQYF. Written as DNA, the CDR3 is TGTGCCAGCAGCCAAGCACGTAGCGGCACTAGCACAGATACGCAGTATTTT.

This clone was counted only a few times. The chain recombines TRBV19 with TRBJ1-2, with unresolved D. Between the trimmed V and J ends, which lost 7 bases and 0 bases, there was a span of 9 bases. Germline CDR1 LNHDA, CDR2 SQIVND (reference sequence). The CDR3 runs 13 residues. CDR3 in DNA: TGTGCCAGTACCAAAGACCCTAACTATGGCTACACCTTC. This gives the protein CASTKDPNYGYTF.

The rearrangement links TRBV4-2 to TRBJ2-5, with TRBD2 matching over 14 bases. V dropped 0 bases and J dropped 2; count of bases not matched to a gene: 14. The CDR3 runs to 21 residues. Germline values: CDR1 LGHNA, CDR2 YNFKEQ. CDR3 nucleotide sequence: TGTGCCAGCAGCCAAGATCGAACACGGACTAGCGGGGGGATTTGGCAAGAGACCCAGTACTTC. It codes for CASSQDRTRTSGGIWQETQYF.

In its sample, this clone was seen a few times. The chain is built from TRBV11-3 and TRBJ2-7; 11 bases align to TRBD1. The CDR3 contains 15 residues. Germline CDR1 SGHNT, CDR2 YENEEA. V was clipped by 4 bases and J by 5 bases; unmatched bases: 7. The CDR3 nucleotides read TGTGCCAGCAGCTCCGGGACAGGGGGTGTCAACGAGCAGTACTTC. Translation: CASSSGTGGVNEQYF.

The gene calls are TRBV2 and TRBJ1-2; D unresolved. The CDR3 extends over 12 amino acids. Germline V gene lookup returns CDR1 SNHLY and CDR2 FYNNEI. V lost 4 bases and J lost 5, with 8 bases in between. The CDR3 protein is CASSVGGYGYTF. CDR3 in DNA: TGTGCCAGCAGTGTAGGAGGGTATGGCTACACCTTC. Variable domain in full (rest from reference TRBV2 and TRBJ1-2): EPEVTQTPSHQVTQMGQEVILRCVPISNHLYFYWYRQILGQKVEFLVSFYNNEISEKSEIFDDQFSVERPDGSNFTLKIRSTKLEDSAMYFCASSVGGYGYTFGSGTRLTVV.

This clone is classed as medium-sized (0.01 to 0.1%). This CDR3 is CASSSNRGEQPQHF. The CDR3 region has the DNA TGTGCCAGCAGCTCCAACAGGGGTGAGCAGCCCCAGCATTTT. The chain is built from TRBV11-3 and TRBJ1-5; 7 bases agree with TRBD1. The J segment lost 7 bases and the V segment lost 4 bases, leaving 7 bases of the junction unmatched. The CDR3 totals 14 residues. Germline values: CDR1 SGHNT, CDR2 YENEEA.

This clone was recorded at least ten times. The J gene is TRBJ1-2, the V gene TRBV11-3, with 8 bases that match TRBD1. Germline CDR1 SGHNT, CDR2 YENEEA. Trimming at V came to 5 bases and at J to 4 bases, leaving 6 bases not matched to a gene. This CDR3 has 14 amino acids. CDR3 region: CASSEGQGLYGYTF. The CDR3 nucleotides read TGTGCCAGCAGCGAAGGACAGGGCCTCTATGGCTACACCTTC.

The rearrangement joins TRBV9 to TRBJ1-4; D possibly corresponds to TRBD1 (5 bases). V shed 3 bases and J shed 8 bases, with 20 bases lying between them. The CDR3 has 16 amino acids. Germline CDR1 is SGDLS and CDR2 is YYNGEE. CDR3 in amino acids: CASSAASGRAGEKLFF. The CDR3 DNA follows: TGTGCCAGCAGCGCAGCCAGTGGCAGGGCCGGGGAAAAACTGTTTTTT.

This clone was seen many times. The chain uses TRBV11-3 and TRBJ2-6; D remains ambiguous. Germline V CDR1 and CDR2: SGHNT, YENEEA. Between the trimmed V and J ends, which lost 6 bases and 1 base, there was a span of 10 bases. The CDR3 loop spans 15 amino acids. CDR3 amino acids: CASSFLASGANVLTF. For the CDR3, the DNA is TGTGCCAGCAGTTTTCTGGCGTCTGGGGCCAACGTCCTGACTTTC.

There are a few counts of this clone. The genes are TRBV12-5 and TRBJ1-1; D gene uncertain. Germline CDR1 is LGHNT and CDR2 is FRNRAP. This CDR3 has 13 amino acids. CDR3 amino acids: CASVGPWNTEAFF. In DNA, the CDR3 is TGTGCCAGCGTAGGTCCCTGGAACACTGAAGCTTTCTTT.

The V gene is TRBV5-1, the J gene TRBJ1-1; D gene ambiguous. The CDR3 consists of 15 residues. V was shortened by 2 bases and J by 4 bases, with 15 bases between the two germline ends. The germline V gene has CDR1 SGHRS and CDR2 YFSETQ. CDR3: CASSFDLSEVTEAFF. The CDR3 bases are TGCGCCAGCAGCTTCGACCTGAGTGAAGTCACTGAAGCTTTCTTT.

This CDR3 is CASVRTGGQGTYSNQPQHF. In nucleotides, the CDR3 is TGTGCCAGTGTTAGGACGGGCGGACAGGGTACCTATAGCAATCAGCCCCAGCATTTT. The chain employs TRBV19 and TRBJ1-5, with 8 bases lining up with TRBD1. The ends lost 8 bases at V and 0 bases at J; junction bases unmatched: 18. The CDR3 spans 19 residues. From germline, CDR1 is LNHDA and CDR2 SQIVND (reference sequence).

By its share, this clone is medium-sized. This chain uses TRBV4-1 with TRBJ1-2, with D hard to call. The CDR3 is 18 residues long. CDR1 MGHRA and CDR2 YSYEKL come from the germline V gene. V gave up 0 bases and J gave up 7 bases, with 24 bases separating them. In nucleotides, the CDR3 is TGCGCCAGCAGCCAAGATGGGTTCAGTGGCCTGGAACTACGTGGCTACACCTTC. This codes for CASSQDGFSGLELRGYTF.

This clone turned up a few times. The V call is TRBV6-8, the J call TRBJ1-1, with 9 positions matching TRBD1. The CDR3 is 16 residues long. Trimming cost V 4 bases and J 3 bases; bases outside gene matches: 9. Germline V CDR1 and CDR2: MNHGY, SAAAGT. CDR3 coding DNA: TGTGCCAGCAGTTTCGGACAGGGGACCAGGGACACTGAAGCTTTCTTT. This encodes CASSFGQGTRDTEAFF.

This clone was recorded a few times. The chain combines TRBV9 with TRBJ1-1; D gene ambiguous. V lost 0 bases, J lost 4 bases, and 7 bases lay in between. The CDR3 length is 13 residues. Per the germline V gene, CDR1 is SGDLS and CDR2 is YYNGEE. CDR3 DNA sequence: TGTGCCAGCAGCGTAGGGGCGGGCACTGAAGCTTTCTTT. This codes for CASSVGAGTEAFF.

This clone is classed as medium-sized. The chain recombines TRBV11-3 with TRBJ2-1; 7 nucleotides align to TRBD1. The CDR3 runs to 14 residues. The germline V gene encodes CDR1 SGHNT and CDR2 YENEEA. V lost 2 bases and J lost 5; bases outside the gene matches: 3. This CDR3 is CASSLTQGHNEQFF. The CDR3 bases are TGTGCCAGCAGCTTAACACAGGGGCACAATGAGCAGTTCTTC.

This rearrangement joins TRBV5-1 to TRBJ2-5; 8 bases are a match to TRBD1. Losses at the gene ends were 0 bases for V and 5 bases for J; bases not matched to a gene: 3. The germline V gene has CDR1 SGHRS and CDR2 YFSETQ. The CDR3 spans 14 residues. CDR3 in DNA: TGCGCCAGCAGCTTGGGCAGGGGGCTCGAGACCCAGTACTTC. It yields the protein CASSLGRGLETQYF.

This clone is medium-sized by share. The genes are TRBV11-3 and TRBJ2-5; possible D gene TRBD1, 7 bases. In germline, CDR1 is SGHNT, CDR2 YENEEA. Between the trimmed V and J ends, which lost 5 bases and 5 bases, there was a span of 18 bases. This CDR3 comprises 15 residues. The CDR3 loop is CASSRGQGETETQYF. CDR3 in DNA: TGTGCCAGCAGCCGGGGGCAGGGGGAAACGGAGACCCAGTACTTC.

This chain uses TRBV28 with TRBJ2-7, with TRBD1 matching 7 bases. Trimming at V came to 11 bases and at J to 8 bases, leaving 21 bases not matched to a gene. CDR1 and CDR2 (germline): MDHEN, SYDVKM. The CDR3 has 15 residues. The CDR3 is CAAVPPGDSPLKQYF. For the CDR3, the DNA is TGTGCCGCAGTCCCACCCGGGGACAGTCCCCTTAAGCAGTACTTC.

This clone was seen a handful of times. This chain joins TRBV6-8 and TRBJ1-1; D is possibly TRBD1 (5 bases). From germline, CDR1 is MNHGY and CDR2 SAAAGT. Trimming pared 10 bases from V and 3 bases from J, leaving 18 bases between. The CDR3 extends over 14 amino acids. The CDR3 sequence is CAIRESGADTEAFF. The CDR3 DNA reads as TGTGCCATCAGGGAGAGTGGGGCGGACACTGAAGCTTTCTTT.

This clone was seen a few times. The genes are TRBV6-8 and TRBJ2-5; D gene ambiguous. The germline gives CDR1 MNHGY, CDR2 SAAAGT. This CDR3 spans 15 amino acids. V lost 5 bases and J lost 0, with 13 bases in between. The CDR3 is CASSERRTNQETQYF. The CDR3 DNA follows: TGTGCCAGCAGTGAGAGACGGACGAACCAAGAGACCCAGTACTTC.